This entry is about one T cell receptor beta chain. This sample stems from a study of T cell responses to AZD1222 COVID-19 vaccine. Trimming removed 5 bases at V and 0 bases at J, with 16 bases between. Per the germline V gene, CDR1 is SQVTM and CDR2 is ANQGSEA. The CDR3 length is 15 residues. Sequencing used immunoSEQ multiplex PCR; TCRdb keeps in-frame clones, though not all of them. This table holds approximately 130,000 clones, roughly 90% found once. Sequences were derived from peripheral blood, sampled 28 days after the second AZD1222 dose. The rearrangement links TRBV29-1 to TRBJ1-2; D unclear. The clonotype originates from an adult who received the AZD1222 COVID-19 vaccine. The CDR3 region is CSVYSAGKTNYGYTF. The CDR3 DNA is TGCAGCGTTTATTCTGCGGGAAAGACTAACTATGGCTACACCTTC.